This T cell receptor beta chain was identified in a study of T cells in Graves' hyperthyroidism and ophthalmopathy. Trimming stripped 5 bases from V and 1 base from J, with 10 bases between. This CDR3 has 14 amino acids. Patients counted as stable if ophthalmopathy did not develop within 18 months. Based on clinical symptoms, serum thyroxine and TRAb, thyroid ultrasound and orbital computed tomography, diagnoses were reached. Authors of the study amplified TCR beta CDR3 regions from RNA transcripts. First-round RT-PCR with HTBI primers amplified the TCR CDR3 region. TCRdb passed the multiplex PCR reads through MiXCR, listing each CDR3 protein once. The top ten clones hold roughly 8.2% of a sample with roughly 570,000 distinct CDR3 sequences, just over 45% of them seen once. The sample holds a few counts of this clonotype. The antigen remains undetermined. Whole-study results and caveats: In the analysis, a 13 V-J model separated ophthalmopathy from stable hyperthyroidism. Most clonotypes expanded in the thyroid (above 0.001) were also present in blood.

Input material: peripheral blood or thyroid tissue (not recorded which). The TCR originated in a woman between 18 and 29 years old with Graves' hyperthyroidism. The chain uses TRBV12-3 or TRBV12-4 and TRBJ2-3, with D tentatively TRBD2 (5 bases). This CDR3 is CASSPERRTDTQYF. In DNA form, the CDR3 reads TGTGCCAGCAGTCCCGAGCGGCGCACAGATACGCAGTATTTT.